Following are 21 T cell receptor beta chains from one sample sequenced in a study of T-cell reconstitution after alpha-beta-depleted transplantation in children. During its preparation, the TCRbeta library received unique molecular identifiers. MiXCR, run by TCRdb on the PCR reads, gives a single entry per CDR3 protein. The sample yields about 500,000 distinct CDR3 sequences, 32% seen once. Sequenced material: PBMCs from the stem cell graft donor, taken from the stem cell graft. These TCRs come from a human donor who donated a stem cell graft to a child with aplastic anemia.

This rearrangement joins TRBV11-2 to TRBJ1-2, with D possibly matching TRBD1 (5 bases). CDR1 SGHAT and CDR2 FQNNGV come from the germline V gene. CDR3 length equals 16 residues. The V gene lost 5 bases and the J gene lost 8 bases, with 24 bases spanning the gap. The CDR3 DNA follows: TGTGCCAGCAGCCCCATTAAGTATATAGCAGGGAGCGGCTACACCTTC. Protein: CASSPIKYIAGSGYTF.

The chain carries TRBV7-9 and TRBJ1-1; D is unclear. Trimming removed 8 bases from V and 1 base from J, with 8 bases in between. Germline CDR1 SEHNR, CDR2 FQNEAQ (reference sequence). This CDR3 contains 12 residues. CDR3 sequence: CASEWGNTEAFF. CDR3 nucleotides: TGTGCCAGCGAATGGGGGAACACTGAAGCTTTCTTT.

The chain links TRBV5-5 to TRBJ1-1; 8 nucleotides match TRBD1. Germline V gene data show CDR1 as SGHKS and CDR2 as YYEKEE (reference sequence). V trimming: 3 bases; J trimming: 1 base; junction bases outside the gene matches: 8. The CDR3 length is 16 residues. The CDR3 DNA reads TGTGCCAGCAGCTATCTCCCGACAGGGGCGAACACTGAAGCTTTCTTT. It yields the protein CASSYLPTGANTEAFF.

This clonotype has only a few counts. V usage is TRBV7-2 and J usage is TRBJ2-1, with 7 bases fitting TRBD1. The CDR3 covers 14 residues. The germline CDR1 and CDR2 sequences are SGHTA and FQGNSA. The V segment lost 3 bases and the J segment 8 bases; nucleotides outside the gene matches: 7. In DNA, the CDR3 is TGTGCCAGCAGCTTTTACGACAGGGTGGATGAGCAGTTCTTC. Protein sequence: CASSFYDRVDEQFF.

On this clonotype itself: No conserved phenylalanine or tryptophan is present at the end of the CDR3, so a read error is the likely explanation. CDR3 amino acids: CAGSFADTQYL. For the CDR3, the DNA is TGCGCCGGCAGCTTTGCAGATACGCAGTATTTG. The chain links TRBV5-1 to TRBJ2-3; D is unclear. The germline V gene has CDR1 SGHRS and CDR2 YFSETQ. The CDR3 contains 11 residues.

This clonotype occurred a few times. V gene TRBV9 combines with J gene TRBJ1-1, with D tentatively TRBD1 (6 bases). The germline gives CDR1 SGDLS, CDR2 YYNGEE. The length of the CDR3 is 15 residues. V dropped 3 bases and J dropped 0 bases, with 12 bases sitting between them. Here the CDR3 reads CASSATQGMNTEAFF. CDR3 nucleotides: TGTGCCAGCAGCGCGACACAGGGCATGAACACTGAAGCTTTCTTT.

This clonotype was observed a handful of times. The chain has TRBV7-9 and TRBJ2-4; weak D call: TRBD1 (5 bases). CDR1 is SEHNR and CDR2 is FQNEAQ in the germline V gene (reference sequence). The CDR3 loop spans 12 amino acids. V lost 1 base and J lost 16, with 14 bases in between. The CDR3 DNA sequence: TGTGCCAGCAGCTTAGGTGGGGCAGGTTATTACTTC. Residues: CASSLGGAGYYF. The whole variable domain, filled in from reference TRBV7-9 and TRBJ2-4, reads DTGVSQNPRHKITKRGQNVTFRCDPISEHNRLYWYRQTLGQGPEFLTYFQNEAQLEKSRLLSDRFSAERPKGSFSTLEIQRTEQGDSAMYLCASSLGGAGYYFGAGTRLSVL.

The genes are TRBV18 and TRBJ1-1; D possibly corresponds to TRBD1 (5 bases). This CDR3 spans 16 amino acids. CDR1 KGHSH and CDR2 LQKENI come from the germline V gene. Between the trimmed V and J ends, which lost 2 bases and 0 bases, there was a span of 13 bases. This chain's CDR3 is CASSPLTGEMNTEAFF. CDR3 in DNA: TGTGCCAGCTCACCATTGACGGGGGAAATGAACACTGAAGCTTTCTTT.

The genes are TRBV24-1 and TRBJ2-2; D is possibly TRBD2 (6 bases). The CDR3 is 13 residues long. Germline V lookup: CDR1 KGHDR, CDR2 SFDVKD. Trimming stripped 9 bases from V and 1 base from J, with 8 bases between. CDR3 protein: CATGTLNTGELFF. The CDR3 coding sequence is TGTGCCACCGGGACTTTGAACACCGGGGAGCTGTTTTTT.

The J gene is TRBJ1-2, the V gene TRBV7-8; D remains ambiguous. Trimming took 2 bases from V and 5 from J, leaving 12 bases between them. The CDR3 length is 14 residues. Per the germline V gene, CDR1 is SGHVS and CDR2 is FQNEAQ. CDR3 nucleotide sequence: TGTGCCAGCAGCTTAATAGGCGGCCAGTATGGCTACACCTTC. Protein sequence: CASSLIGGQYGYTF.

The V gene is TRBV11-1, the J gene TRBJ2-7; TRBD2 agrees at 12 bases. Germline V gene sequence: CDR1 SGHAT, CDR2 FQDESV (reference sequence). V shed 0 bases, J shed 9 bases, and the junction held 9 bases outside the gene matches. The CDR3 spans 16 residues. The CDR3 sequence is CASSLAYGGLAGLQYF. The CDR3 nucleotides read TGTGCCAGCAGCTTAGCTTATGGCGGACTAGCGGGATTGCAGTACTTC.

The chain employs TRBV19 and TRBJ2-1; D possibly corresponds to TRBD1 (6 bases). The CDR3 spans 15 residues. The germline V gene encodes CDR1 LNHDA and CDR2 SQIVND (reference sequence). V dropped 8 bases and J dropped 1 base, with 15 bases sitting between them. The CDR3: CASRRTELSYNEQFF. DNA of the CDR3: TGTGCCAGTCGCCGGACAGAACTGTCCTACAATGAGCAGTTCTTC.

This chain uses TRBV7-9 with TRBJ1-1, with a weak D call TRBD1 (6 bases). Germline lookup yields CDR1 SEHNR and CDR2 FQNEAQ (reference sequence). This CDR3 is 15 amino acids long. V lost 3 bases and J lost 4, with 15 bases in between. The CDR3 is CASSFNRDWGTEAFF. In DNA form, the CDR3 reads TGTGCCAGCAGCTTCAACAGGGACTGGGGCACTGAAGCTTTCTTT.

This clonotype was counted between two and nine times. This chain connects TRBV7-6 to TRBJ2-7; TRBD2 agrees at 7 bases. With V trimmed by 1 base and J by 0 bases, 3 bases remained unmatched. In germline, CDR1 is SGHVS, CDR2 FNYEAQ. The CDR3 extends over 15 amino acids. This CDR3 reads CASSLDGGSSYEQYF. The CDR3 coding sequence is TGTGCCAGCAGCTTAGATGGCGGGAGCTCCTACGAGCAGTACTTC. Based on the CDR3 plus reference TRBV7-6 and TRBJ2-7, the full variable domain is GAGVSQSPRYKVTKRGQDVALRCDPISGHVSLYWYRQALGQGPEFLTYFNYEAQQDKSGLPNDRFSAERPEGSISTLTIQRTEQRDSAMYRCASSLDGGSSYEQYFGPGTRLTVT.

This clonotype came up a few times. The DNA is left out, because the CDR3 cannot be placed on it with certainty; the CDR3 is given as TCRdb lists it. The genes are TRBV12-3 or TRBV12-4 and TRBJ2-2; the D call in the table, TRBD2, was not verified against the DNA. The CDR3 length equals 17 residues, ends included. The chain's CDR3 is CASSLPSGRGWTGELFF.

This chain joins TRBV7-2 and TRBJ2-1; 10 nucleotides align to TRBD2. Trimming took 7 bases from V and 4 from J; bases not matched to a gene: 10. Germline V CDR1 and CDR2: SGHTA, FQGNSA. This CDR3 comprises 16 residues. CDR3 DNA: TGTGCCAGCAACGGGGGGGAGCGGGAGGGATACAATGAGCAGTTCTTC. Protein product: CASNGGEREGYNEQFF.

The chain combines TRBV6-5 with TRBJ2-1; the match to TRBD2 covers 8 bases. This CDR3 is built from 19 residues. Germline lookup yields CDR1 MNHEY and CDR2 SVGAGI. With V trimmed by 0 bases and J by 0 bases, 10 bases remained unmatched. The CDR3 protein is CASSYSTGAAGGSYNEQFF. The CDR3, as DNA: TGTGCCAGCAGTTACTCGACGGGCGCGGCGGGAGGCTCCTACAATGAGCAGTTCTTC.

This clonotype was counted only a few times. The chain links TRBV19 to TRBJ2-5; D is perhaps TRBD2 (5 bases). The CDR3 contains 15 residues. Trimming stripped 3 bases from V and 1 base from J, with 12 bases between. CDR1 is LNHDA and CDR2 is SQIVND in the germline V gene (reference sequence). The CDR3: CASSIYGIGQETQYF. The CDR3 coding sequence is TGTGCCAGTAGTATTTACGGGATCGGCCAAGAGACCCAGTACTTC.

The CDR3 DNA reads TGTGCCAGCAGCCTCAGGGACGACACTGAAGCTTTCTTT. Translation: CASSLRDDTEAFF. The gene calls are TRBV12-3 or TRBV12-4 and TRBJ1-1, with a possible D match to TRBD1 (5 bases). This CDR3 spans 13 amino acids. V lost 6 bases and J 3 bases, leaving 11 bases between the germline ends.

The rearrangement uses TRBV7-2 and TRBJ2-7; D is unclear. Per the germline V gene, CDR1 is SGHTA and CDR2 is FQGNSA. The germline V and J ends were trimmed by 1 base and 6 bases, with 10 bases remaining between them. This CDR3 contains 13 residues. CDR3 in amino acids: CASSLESTTEQYF. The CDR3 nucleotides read TGTGCCAGCAGCTTAGAATCCACAACCGAGCAGTACTTC.

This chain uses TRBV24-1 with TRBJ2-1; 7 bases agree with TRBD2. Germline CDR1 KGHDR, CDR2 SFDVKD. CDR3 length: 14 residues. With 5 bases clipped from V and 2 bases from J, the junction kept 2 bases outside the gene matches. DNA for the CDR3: TGTGCCACCAGTGTTAGCGGGCCCTACAATGAGCAGTTCTTC. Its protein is CATSVSGPYNEQFF.